The sample holds a few counts of the clone carrying this T cell receptor beta chain. Its antigen is as yet unknown. The data stem from a study of CD4 T cells in relation to SARS-CoV-2 and coronaviruses. Profiling relied on immunoSEQ multiplex PCR, and the TCRdb table lists in-frame clones only, not all of them. The data show about 30,000 clones, roughly 70% seen once. Unexposed donor CD4+ T cells date from about 2011-2018, before the COVID-19 pandemic. The cells were cultured for less than twelve days before CD4+ T cells were isolated. Germline assignment: CDR1 PRHDT and CDR2 FYEKMQ (reference sequence). This CDR3 has 14 amino acids. Trimming cost V 6 bases and J 1 base, with 9 bases left between them.

This receptor was identified in a human donor in good health. This sequence joins TRBV13 and TRBJ2-2; D might be TRBD1 (6 bases). Specimen: CD4+ T cells from PBMCs, cultured in vitro. The CDR3 here is CASRTGQNTGELFF. The CDR3 coding sequence is TGTGCCAGCAGGACGGGACAGAACACCGGGGAGCTGTTTTTT.